Below, 26 T cell receptor beta chains from the same sample are listed, as sequenced in a study of graft-versus-host responses after intestinal transplantation. Method: immunoSEQ multiplex PCR; TCRdb's copy keeps in-frame clones and lacks some. This sample has 28,000 or so clones, with just under 85% found just once. No antigen has been assigned to these receptors. Sequenced here: unstimulated CD8+ T cells sorted from spleen or lymph node cells, sampled before intestinal transplant. These receptors all stem from a human donor who received an intestinal transplant.

This clone turned up a few times. The CDR3 loop is CASSDTEGGEQFF. The CDR3 DNA reads TGTGCCAGCAGTGACACCGAAGGAGGGGAGCAGTTCTTC. The gene calls are TRBV6-4 and TRBJ2-1, with D perhaps matching TRBD2 (6 bases). The CDR3 covers 13 residues. From germline, CDR1 is MRHNA and CDR2 SNTAGT. V was cut by 2 bases and J by 10 bases, with 12 bases left in between.

The rearrangement links TRBV13 to TRBJ2-1, with TRBD2 identical over 11 bases. V shed 1 base, J shed 4 bases, and the junction held 3 bases outside the gene matches. The CDR3 is 16 residues long. Germline V CDR1 and CDR2: PRHDT, FYEKMQ (reference sequence). DNA of the CDR3: TGTGCCAGCAGCTTAGTCGGACTAGCGGGTTACAATGAGCAGTTCTTC. As protein: CASSLVGLAGYNEQFF.

The chain is built from TRBV5-4 and TRBJ2-7, with a tentative D call TRBD2 (6 bases). There are 14 residues in the CDR3. V was cut by 0 bases and J by 5 bases, with 12 bases left in between. In germline, CDR1 is SGHNT, CDR2 YYREEE (reference sequence). The CDR3 DNA reads as TGTGCCAGCAGCTTGGGACTAGGTGGCGACGAGCAGTACTTC. Protein: CASSLGLGGDEQYF.

This sequence joins TRBV5-4 and TRBJ2-3; 7 bases are a match to TRBD2. Per germline, CDR1 SGHNT and CDR2 YYREEE (reference sequence). The CDR3 is 17 amino acids. Trimming cost V 3 bases and J 1 base; bases outside gene matches: 11. CDR3 bases: TGTGCCAGCAGCTCCACAGAACTAGCGAGGGGCACAGATACGCAGTATTTT. Its translation: CASSSTELARGTDTQYF. Full variable domain (missing parts from reference TRBV5-4 and TRBJ2-3): ETGVTQSPTHLIKTRGQQVTLRCSSQSGHNTVSWYQQALGQGPQFIFQYYREEENGRGNFPPRFSGLQFPNYSSELNVNALELDDSALYLCASSSTELARGTDTQYFGPGTRLTVL.

The DNA of the CDR3 is TGTGCCACCCAGGGGGCGTCCTACGAGCAGTACTTC. Protein product: CATQGASYEQYF. The J gene is TRBJ2-7, the V gene TRBV27, with 8 nucleotides matching TRBD1. CDR1 is MNHEY, CDR2 SMNVEV, per germline (reference sequence). The CDR3 contains 12 residues. With V trimmed by 10 bases and J by 1 base, 3 bases remained unmatched.

The V call is TRBV13, the J call TRBJ2-6; D might be TRBD2 (7 bases). This CDR3 spans 17 amino acids. Germline-derived CDR1 and CDR2 are PRHDT and FYEKMQ (reference sequence). Deletions cut 8 bases from V and 0 bases from J, with 17 bases between. CDR3 DNA: TGTGCCAGCGGTTGGGGGGGGGCAGACTCTGGGGCCAACGTCCTGACTTTC. Encoded protein: CASGWGGADSGANVLTF.

V usage is TRBV4-2 and J usage is TRBJ2-2; tentatively, D is TRBD1 (5 bases). CDR3 size: 14 residues. CDR1 and CDR2 (germline): LGHNA, YNFKEQ. V was clipped by 0 bases and J by 3 bases, with 5 bases between them. The CDR3 region has the DNA TGTGCCAGCAGCCAAGAACAGGACACCGGGGAGCTGTTTTTT. Translated: CASSQEQDTGELFF.

J is TRBJ2-3 and V is TRBV11-2; perhaps TRBD2 as D (6 bases). Germline CDR1 SGHAT, CDR2 FQNNGV. The CDR3 spans 15 residues. V was pared by 3 bases and J by 5 bases, with 15 bases between. This chain's CDR3 is CASSFVDYRKDTQYF. The CDR3 DNA follows: TGTGCCAGCAGCTTCGTGGACTACCGGAAAGATACGCAGTATTTT.

This chain uses TRBV27 with TRBJ2-1; TRBD2 aligns across 12 bases. The CDR3 length is 13 residues. Unmatched junction bases numbered 6, after V lost 10 bases and J lost 8 bases. Germline V gives CDR1 MNHEY, CDR2 SMNVEV (reference sequence). For the CDR3, the DNA is TGTGCCACTAGCGGGAGGGTAGGGCATGAGCAGTTCTTC. This encodes CATSGRVGHEQFF.

The chain carries TRBV9 and TRBJ1-3, with a possible D match to TRBD1 (5 bases). The CDR3 is made up of 14 amino acids. The germline CDR1 and CDR2 sequences are SGDLS and YYNGEE. Trimming left V 0 bases short and J 8 bases short, with 12 bases between. The DNA for the CDR3 is TGTGCCAGCAGCGTAGCTCAGGGATTAGACACCATATATTTT. As protein: CASSVAQGLDTIYF.

This clone has only one observation. The V and J genes are TRBV9 and TRBJ2-5; D possibly corresponds to TRBD2 (5 bases). The V gene lost 7 bases and the J gene lost 5 bases, with 15 bases spanning the gap. The germline V gene encodes CDR1 SGDLS and CDR2 YYNGEE. CDR3 length equals 13 residues. In DNA form, the CDR3 reads TGTGCCAGCCAGCGGCATCCCCGGGAGACCCAGTACTTC. Its translation: CASQRHPRETQYF.

The rearrangement uses TRBV28 and TRBJ2-7; 8 bases map to TRBD2. V shed 2 bases and J 3 bases; nucleotides not matched to a gene: 0. Germline values: CDR1 MDHEN, CDR2 SYDVKM. The CDR3 is made up of 13 amino acids. The CDR3 loop reads CASSLAGGYEQYF. The CDR3 nucleotides are TGTGCCAGCAGTTTAGCGGGGGGCTACGAGCAGTACTTC.

This clone was seen a handful of times. This sequence joins TRBV7-9 and TRBJ2-5; maybe TRBD2 (5 bases). Deletions cut 5 bases from V and 5 bases from J, with 15 bases between. CDR1 and CDR2 from the germline V gene are SEHNR and FQNEAQ (reference sequence). The CDR3 sequence is 14 residues long. The CDR3 DNA follows: TGTGCCAGCAGCCCAGGAGTAGCGAGGGAGACCCAGTACTTC. This sequence encodes CASSPGVARETQYF.

V and J are TRBV27 and TRBJ2-7, with TRBD1 identical over 8 bases. With 3 bases clipped from V and 7 bases from J, the junction kept 8 bases outside the gene matches. This CDR3 comprises 14 residues. CDR1 and CDR2 from the germline V gene are MNHEY and SMNVEV (reference sequence). This chain's CDR3 is CASSFGQGAGEQYF. Written as DNA, the CDR3 is TGTGCCAGCAGTTTTGGCCAGGGGGCGGGGGAGCAGTACTTC.

J is TRBJ2-2 and V is TRBV6-5; 7 nucleotides agree with TRBD1. Losses at the gene ends were 6 bases for V and 5 bases for J; bases not matched to a gene: 3. The CDR3 is 13 residues long. CDR1 is MNHEY and CDR2 is SVGAGI in the germline V gene. DNA for the CDR3: TGTGCCAGCAGGATACAGGGGACCGGGGAGCTGTTTTTT. It translates to CASRIQGTGELFF.

This sequence joins TRBV27 and TRBJ2-7; D is uncertain. V shed 6 bases and J shed 5 bases, with 26 bases lying between them. The CDR3 loop spans 17 amino acids. CDR1 and CDR2 (germline): MNHEY, SMNVEV (reference sequence). CDR3 residues: CASRGTNPNYVRDEQYF. The DNA of the CDR3 is TGTGCCAGCAGAGGTACGAACCCTAACTATGTGAGAGACGAGCAGTACTTC.

This chain joins TRBV28 and TRBJ2-1; 16 bases align to TRBD2. CDR1 is MDHEN and CDR2 is SYDVKM in the germline V gene. The junction had 14 bases not matched to a gene; V was cut back by 5 bases and J by 10 bases. CDR3 length: 18 amino acids. CDR3 amino acids: CASSLIPGLAGGQGEQFF. The CDR3 DNA follows: TGTGCCAGCAGTCTAATACCGGGACTAGCGGGGGGGCAAGGAGAGCAGTTCTTC. Full variable domain (rest looked up from reference TRBV28 and TRBJ2-1): DVKVTQSSRYLVKRTGEKVFLECVQDMDHENMFWYRQDPGLGLRLIYFSYDVKMKEKGDIPEGYSVSREKKERFSLILESASTNQTSMYLCASSLIPGLAGGQGEQFFGPGTRLTVL.

The chain recombines TRBV7-9 with TRBJ2-5, with a possible D match to TRBD1 (6 bases). This CDR3 comprises 15 residues. Trimming pared 5 bases from V and 3 bases from J, leaving 16 bases between. The V gene's germline CDR1 is SEHNR and CDR2 FQNEAQ (reference sequence). The CDR3 spells CASSTQPQGKETQYF. CDR3 in DNA: TGTGCCAGCAGCACGCAGCCACAGGGAAAAGAGACCCAGTACTTC.

This chain links TRBV13 with TRBJ2-7, with TRBD2 matching 11 bases. Germline loops: CDR1 PRHDT, CDR2 FYEKMQ (reference sequence). The CDR3 sequence is 14 residues long. The trim removed 4 bases at V and 6 bases at J, leaving 5 bases unmatched. The DNA of the CDR3 is TGTGCCAGCAGCTCCAGACTAGCGGGAAGCGAGCAGTACTTC. Amino acids: CASSSRLAGSEQYF.

The J gene is TRBJ1-5, the V gene TRBV18, with D tentatively TRBD1 (5 bases). V was shortened by 3 bases and J by 1 base, with 10 bases between the two germline ends. The CDR3 loop spans 15 amino acids. Germline V gene sequence: CDR1 KGHSH, CDR2 LQKENI. The CDR3 coding sequence is TGTGCCAGCTCACCGGTCCAGGGAAGCAATCAGCCCCAGCATTTT. It codes for CASSPVQGSNQPQHF.

The chain is built from TRBV19 and TRBJ2-3; 9 bases fit TRBD2. Germline V gene sequence: CDR1 LNHDA, CDR2 SQIVND (reference sequence). V lost 2 bases to trimming and J lost 6 bases; unmatched junction nucleotides: 6. This CDR3 is 15 amino acids long. DNA for the CDR3: TGTGCCAGTAGTATACGGGCGGGAGGGCCGGATACGCAGTATTTT. It yields the protein CASSIRAGGPDTQYF.

The J gene is TRBJ2-1, the V gene TRBV2; 7 bases map to TRBD1. The CDR3 is made up of 15 amino acids. V was clipped by 6 bases and J by 1 base; unmatched bases: 6. Per the germline V gene, CDR1 is SNHLY and CDR2 is FYNNEI. The CDR3 DNA sequence: TGTGCCAGCAGGGGACCCAGGGGGTCCTACAATGAGCAGTTCTTC. It yields the protein CASRGPRGSYNEQFF.

The rearrangement uses TRBV28 and TRBJ2-3, with D maybe TRBD2 (5 bases). The CDR3 loop spans 14 amino acids. Trimming stripped 7 bases from V and 1 base from J, with 12 bases between. The germline CDR1 and CDR2 sequences are MDHEN and SYDVKM. CDR3 protein: CASNLGSGTDTQYF. The CDR3 DNA reads as TGTGCCAGCAACTTGGGTAGCGGCACAGATACGCAGTATTTT.

The chain combines TRBV2 with TRBJ1-1; D uncertain. The V end was cut by 6 bases, the J end by 1 base, with 12 bases between. In germline, CDR1 is SNHLY, CDR2 FYNNEI. This CDR3 has 14 residues. The CDR3 loop reads CASSDGLKNTEAFF. The DNA of the CDR3 is TGTGCCAGCAGCGATGGACTGAAGAACACTGAAGCTTTCTTT.

This sequence joins TRBV5-8 and TRBJ2-1; the D gene is possibly TRBD2 (5 bases). The germline V gene has CDR1 SGHTS and CDR2 YDEGEE. The CDR3 covers 15 residues. V lost 4 bases and J 4 bases, leaving 15 bases between the germline ends. The CDR3 loop reads CASSIRSRRYNEQFF. The CDR3 coding sequence is TGTGCCAGCAGCATACGGAGCAGGAGGTACAATGAGCAGTTCTTC.

V and J are TRBV2 and TRBJ2-3; TRBD2 aligns across 10 bases. The length of the CDR3 is 15 residues. V lost 6 bases to trimming and J lost 4 bases; unmatched junction nucleotides: 7. Germline V CDR1 and CDR2: SNHLY, FYNNEI. CDR3 residues: CASRDLAGVADTQYF. DNA for the CDR3: TGTGCCAGCAGAGACCTAGCGGGGGTCGCAGATACGCAGTATTTT.